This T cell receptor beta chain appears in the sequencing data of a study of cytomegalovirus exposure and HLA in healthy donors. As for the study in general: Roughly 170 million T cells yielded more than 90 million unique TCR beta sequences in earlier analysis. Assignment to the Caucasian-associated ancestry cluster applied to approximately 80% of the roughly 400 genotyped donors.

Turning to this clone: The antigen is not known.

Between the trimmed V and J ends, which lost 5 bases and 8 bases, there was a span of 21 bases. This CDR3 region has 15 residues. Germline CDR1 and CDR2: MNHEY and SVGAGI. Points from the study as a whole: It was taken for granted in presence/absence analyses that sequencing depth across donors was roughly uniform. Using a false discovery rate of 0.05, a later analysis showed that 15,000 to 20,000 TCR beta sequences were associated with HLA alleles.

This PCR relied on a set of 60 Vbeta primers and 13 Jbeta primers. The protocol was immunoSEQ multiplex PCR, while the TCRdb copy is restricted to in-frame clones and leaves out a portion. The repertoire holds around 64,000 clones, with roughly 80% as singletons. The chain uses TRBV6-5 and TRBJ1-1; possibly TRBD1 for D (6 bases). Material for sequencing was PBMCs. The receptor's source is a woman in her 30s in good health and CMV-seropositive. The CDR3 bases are TGTGCCAGCAGTCCATTGGACAGCCGCCGATCAGAAGCTTTCTTT. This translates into CASSPLDSRRSEAFF.